The TCR beta chain under discussion was sequenced for a study of T cell changes during pregnancy in multiple sclerosis (dated by TCRdb to about 2019). Looking at the study overall: In women with multiple sclerosis, the researchers looked at how the T cell repertoire shifted as pregnancy progressed.

Counted from cysteine to phenylalanine, this CDR3 has 16 amino acids. Left in the record is the CDR3 DNA by itself, 48 bases read in frame from the first base. Trimming leaves V shorter by 1 base and J shorter by 3 bases, with the junction holding 6 bases beyond the gene matches. According to the germline V gene (reference sequence), CDR1 reads LNHDA and CDR2 reads SQIVND. Receptor amplification or capture employed the immunoSEQ multiplex PCR assay. TCRdb mirrors the immuneACCESS table, restricted to in-frame sequences. Some clones are absent from its copies; in checked studies, under half trace to an unresolved V gene, and the reason for the others is unknown. The sample records 40,000 to 50,000 clones, 93% of which are singletons. Of the sample, roughly 3.7% falls within the top ten clones. This clone was found once. Its target antigen remains unknown. No much larger clone is present one base from it, and per-base qualities are unavailable.

The TCR sequence derives from a female donor with multiple sclerosis, enrolled in a pregnancy study. The chain was built from TRBV19 and TRBJ2-5; TRBD2 matches 9 bases in the middle. The input for sequencing was CD8+ T cells from peripheral blood mononuclear cells, taken after pregnancy. The CDR3 here reads CASSIVASGAKETQYF. The DNA is as follows: TGTGCCAGTAGTATAGTTGCTAGCGGGGCGAAAGAGACCCAGTACTTC.